This T cell receptor beta chain was recovered during a study of cytomegalovirus exposure and HLA in healthy donors. At the level of the study: The study's early data release held roughly 91 million unique TCRs from HLA-typed donors. Most donors, around 81% of over 300 genotyped, fell in the Caucasian-associated ancestry cluster. Study-wide results and limits: Previous analysis showed most TCR beta V segments were productive about 87% or about 30% of the time.

Use of 60 Vbeta and 13 Jbeta primers characterized the PCR. Produced via immunoSEQ multiplex PCR; TCRdb's table is partial and in-frame only. In the table there are fewer than 200,000 clones, 82% of which are singletons. Trimming at V came to 0 bases and at J to 4 bases, leaving 10 bases not matched to a gene. The CDR3 has 18 amino acids. Germline V gene lookup returns CDR1 LGHNA and CDR2 YSLEER. On this clone itself: Its antigen remains unidentified.

Sequenced sample: PBMCs. The chain combines TRBV4-3 with TRBJ2-2, with 8 nucleotides matching TRBD2. The source is a woman aged 45-65 years in good health and CMV-seronegative. The CDR3 DNA reads as TGCGCCAGCAGCCAAGATCTGAGTAGCGGGATTGGCACCGGGGAGCTGTTTTTT. This gives the protein CASSQDLSSGIGTGELFF.